The clone carrying this TCR beta chain appeared once. Its antigen is unidentified. This CDR3 comprises 13 residues. Germline loops: CDR1 SGHTA, CDR2 FQGTGA. The V and J ends lost 5 bases and 2 bases respectively, with 9 bases between them. The sample is drawn from a study of T cells in localized non-small cell lung cancer. The table came from immunoSEQ multiplex PCR; TCRdb's copy has only in-frame clones and leaves some out. The sample has approximately 37,000 clones, around 86% seen once. Study conclusions and caveats: Maximal T cell clonality occurred in uninvolved adjacent lung, with tumor ranking below it. Out of the top 100 tumor clones, a median around 60 were seen in adjacent lung. Because sequencing included only one region (of the tumor), heterogeneity remains possible.

J is TRBJ1-1 and V is TRBV7-3; D is uncertain. The sequence came from a man aged 18 to 49 with stage I lung adenocarcinoma. The sequencing used peripheral blood, collected before any cancer treatment. In DNA form, the CDR3 reads TGTGCCAGCAGCGAGAACTCTAACACTGAAGCTTTCTTT. Its translation is CASSENSNTEAFF.